This TCR beta chain was found in a study of CXCR3-negative and CXCR3-positive naive CD8 T cells. Study-level results: Partially decreased CXCR3 expression was recorded after cryopreservation, and fresh PBMCs were used in most assays. Naive cells, whether CXCR3-negative or CXCR3-positive, had similar TRBV-TRBJ usage, while memory cells differed. TRB CDR3 properties served as the basis for inferring TCR strength, and surface CD5 was comparable between naive subsets. When CXCR3-positive naive cells were set against CXCR3-negative naive cells, the former had more hydrophobic TRB CDR3s. Comparably high diversity marked both naive subsets, whereas memory CD8+ cells had much lower diversity.

The libraries of TRB cDNA were constructed through 5' RACE using UMI labels. TCRdb reprocessed the 5' RACE reads, with one entry per CDR3 protein and no DNA. The table lists about 130,000 distinct CDR3 sequences. Details on this clonotype: Antigen: not known.

The CDR3 extends over 14 amino acids. The germline CDR1 and CDR2 sequences are SQVTM and ANQGSEA. V usage is TRBV29-1 and J usage is TRBJ2-1. The material sequenced was naive CXCR3+ CD8+ T cells from blood. Described subset: CD45RO-CCR7+CD27+CD95- naive CD8+ T cells expressing CXCR3 (TNR3+). This clonotype was obtained from a human donor in good health. Some clones in this sample may be carry-over from other donors' samples. The CDR3 protein is CSVESLATYNEQFF.